These T cell receptor beta chains were read from a single sample in a study of monozygotic twins with inflammatory bowel disease. From the 5' RACE reads, TCRdb lists one entry per CDR3 protein and no DNA. Recorded for this sample: around 450,000 distinct CDR3 sequences. What was sequenced was blood. The receptors here all came from a human donor with ulcerative colitis or Crohn's disease, or a healthy co-twin of an affected twin (not recorded which). Each CDR3 is given with its conserved first and last residue.

j_call v_call cdr3_aa
TRBJ1-2 TRBV20-1 CSAGFSVPNYGYTF
TRBJ2-3 TRBV7-9 CASSRQGASTDTQYF
TRBJ2-7 TRBV6-1 CASRIAEGSYEQYF
TRBJ2-1 TRBV18 CASSPPRVVEQFF
TRBJ1-3 TRBV5-1 CASSSLDSPSGNTIYF
TRBJ1-6 TRBV4-2 CASSQGGSSYNSPLHF
TRBJ2-5 TRBV20-1 CSAREFTPGLQETQYF
TRBJ2-3 TRBV14 CASSQEPGADTQYF
TRBJ2-3 TRBV9 CASSGGPFGGTDTQYF
TRBJ1-2 TRBV5-1 CASSETPIQGARTF
TRBJ1-2 TRBV7-2 CASSPYSYGYTF
TRBJ2-7 TRBV29-1 CSARGETYEQYF
TRBJ2-7 TRBV5-4 CASSSGIAYEQYF
TRBJ2-1 TRBV9 CASSTLAGGRFSYNEQFF
TRBJ2-1 TRBV6-1 CASSKEGGSPYNEQFF
TRBJ2-5 TRBV4-1 CASSQVDRGTETQYF
TRBJ2-1 TRBV11-1 CASSLEYLGNSGGYNEQFF
TRBJ2-5 TRBV5-1 CASSLAGTGYQETQYF
TRBJ2-1 TRBV5-1 CASSPGTSGRGEGWYNEQFF
TRBJ2-7 TRBV7-3 CASSLIGVFRPHPTYEQYF
TRBJ1-1 TRBV12-3/TRBV12-4 CASTYRGGTEAFF
TRBJ2-1 TRBV7-8 CASRGAGDNEQFF
TRBJ2-2 TRBV29-1 CSGGQPATGELFF
TRBJ1-1 TRBV7-9 CASSLVVGQPNTEAFF
TRBJ1-5 TRBV10-3 CAISESTGGDPQHF
TRBJ2-1 TRBV5-1 CASSLVLAVGNEQFF
TRBJ2-1 TRBV24-1 CATSDFDSNYGEQFF
TRBJ1-1 TRBV6-1 CASSQLGVGNTEAFF
TRBJ2-7 TRBV5-5 CASSLVEYEQYF
TRBJ2-3 TRBV10-3 CAIRQGAGTQYF
TRBJ1-1 TRBV5-1 CASSWDRLNTEAFF
TRBJ2-7 TRBV20-1 CSARDGTGTSGDEQYF
TRBJ2-7 TRBV28 CASSPHSPVGTEQYF
TRBJ1-1 TRBV5-6 CASSLRYGVAFF
TRBJ2-5 TRBV12-5 CASGQGAGVWDQYF
TRBJ2-7 TRBV18 CASSPPGLAGEEQYF
TRBJ1-5 TRBV6-2/TRBV6-3 CASSSVWGSNQPQHF
TRBJ1-2 TRBV11-2 CASSSLGGLVYGYTF
TRBJ2-3 TRBV10-3 CATGLAGGMTDTQYF
TRBJ2-1 TRBV18 CASSPDRTNQLVNEQFF
TRBJ1-2 TRBV20-1 CSALFMGQGDYGYTF
TRBJ2-3 TRBV20-1 CSARDSRPSAGDTQYF
TRBJ2-1 TRBV7-8 CASSLAGLAGISNEQFF
TRBJ2-1 TRBV6-5 CASSYTSGNNEQFF
TRBJ2-3 TRBV18 CASSPPGRLTSTDTQYF
TRBJ2-7 TRBV7-9 CASTSQDSPYEQYF
TRBJ1-5 TRBV3-1 CASSRADNQPQHF
TRBJ2-3 TRBV24-1 CATSDLTRDPTDTQYF
TRBJ2-7 TRBV10-2 CASSEQGHYSEQYF
TRBJ2-7 TRBV4-3 CASSLSSTSGSYEQYF
TRBJ2-7 TRBV6-1 CASRGGDLYEQYF
TRBJ2-3 TRBV20-1 CSARGESTDTQYF
TRBJ1-5 TRBV20-1 CSAQIPAAGQPQHF
TRBJ1-5 TRBV12-3/TRBV12-4 CASSHPPGQPQHF
TRBJ2-5 TRBV4-2 CASSHPLTGTSGFQETQYF
TRBJ1-5 TRBV19 CASSSGRESNQPQHF
TRBJ2-3 TRBV12-3/TRBV12-4 CASSYRGLSTDTQYF